One and the same sample provided the 10 T cell receptor beta chains below, sequenced in a study of CD4+ T cells in melanoma. Generated by immunoSEQ multiplex PCR, the TCRdb table keeps only in-frame clones and is missing some. The table has some 21,000 clones, 82% seen once. Sequencing was performed on cells from a culture (not recorded whether cultured in vitro). These receptors were obtained from a human donor with melanoma.

The chain is built from TRBV19 and TRBJ1-5; D is perhaps TRBD1 (5 bases). Germline values: CDR1 LNHDA, CDR2 SQIVND (reference sequence). V lost 7 bases to trimming and J lost 6 bases, with 16 bases between them. The CDR3 extends over 14 amino acids. CDR3 loop: CASIGTQGAQPQHF. CDR3 DNA: TGTGCCAGTATAGGGACGCAGGGAGCTCAGCCCCAGCATTTT.

The V gene is TRBV6-1, the J gene TRBJ2-5, with D unresolved. There are 15 residues in the CDR3. V was cut by 5 bases and J by 4 bases, with 17 bases left in between. Germline V gene data show CDR1 as MNHNS and CDR2 as SASEGT. The CDR3 region is CASSILGRLGETQYF. Here the CDR3 DNA reads TGTGCCAGCAGTATCCTAGGGCGACTGGGAGAGACCCAGTACTTC.

This clone was found a few times. This chain links TRBV6-5 with TRBJ1-2, with D unresolved. V was shortened by 6 bases and J by 1 base, with 12 bases between the two germline ends. The CDR3 is made up of 14 amino acids. Germline CDR1 reads MNHEY; CDR2 reads SVGAGI. Here the CDR3 reads CASRAPGDNYGYTF. DNA for the CDR3: TGTGCCAGCAGGGCGCCTGGGGATAACTATGGCTACACCTTC.

The chain uses TRBV6-6 and TRBJ1-6, with 7 bases aligning to TRBD1. CDR1 is MNHNY and CDR2 is SVGAGI in the germline V gene (reference sequence). V trimming: 6 bases; J trimming: 0 bases; junction bases outside the gene matches: 5. The length of the CDR3 is 16 residues. The CDR3 reads CASSRGQSSYNSPLHF. In nucleotides, the CDR3 is TGTGCCAGCAGCCGGGGACAGAGCTCCTATAATTCACCCCTCCACTTT.

The chain has TRBV6-1 and TRBJ1-1; the D gene is possibly TRBD1 (5 bases). Trimming pared 7 bases from V and 1 base from J, leaving 16 bases between. Per germline, CDR1 MNHNS and CDR2 SASEGT. The CDR3 runs 15 residues. CDR3 coding DNA: TGTGCCAGCACTGCGCGGGTGGGGCCGAACACTGAAGCTTTCTTT. The encoded protein is CASTARVGPNTEAFF.

The chain uses TRBV18 and TRBJ1-1; D perhaps matches TRBD1 (6 bases). The CDR3 extends over 16 amino acids. Germline V gives CDR1 KGHSH, CDR2 LQKENI. V was cut by 3 bases and J by 3 bases, with 17 bases left in between. The CDR3 spells CASSPPQGRKDTEAFF. The CDR3 nucleotides read TGTGCCAGCTCACCTCCCCAGGGGAGGAAGGACACTGAAGCTTTCTTT.

This clone was found a few times. V is TRBV15 and J is TRBJ2-2; 9 bases line up with TRBD1. Per the germline V gene, CDR1 is LNHNV and CDR2 is YYDKDF (reference sequence). CDR3 length equals 15 residues. J was trimmed by 7 bases and V by 1 base; bases with no gene match: 4. The CDR3 is CATSRAQGAGGELFF. DNA for the CDR3: TGTGCCACCAGCAGAGCACAGGGGGCCGGCGGGGAGCTGTTTTTT.

V is TRBV19 and J is TRBJ2-2; a possible D gene is TRBD2 (7 bases). This CDR3 region has 14 residues. Germline values: CDR1 LNHDA, CDR2 SQIVND (reference sequence). V lost 4 bases to trimming and J lost 6 bases, with 12 bases between them. The CDR3 sequence: CASSRWGGPGELFF. As DNA, the CDR3 is TGTGCCAGTAGTAGGTGGGGGGGCCCCGGGGAGCTGTTTTTT.

The chain carries TRBV25-1 and TRBJ1-6; TRBD1 is a possible D gene (5 bases). CDR1 and CDR2 from the germline V gene are MGHDK and SYGVNS. The length of the CDR3 is 15 residues. V shed 4 bases and J shed 5 bases, with 12 bases lying between them. The CDR3 DNA reads as TGTGCCAGCAGTGTATACGGGGCTCATAATTCACCCCTCCACTTT. Encoded protein: CASSVYGAHNSPLHF.

The gene calls are TRBV27 and TRBJ1-1; TRBD1 agrees at 7 bases. Germline lookup yields CDR1 MNHEY and CDR2 SMNVEV (reference sequence). Losses at the gene ends were 6 bases for V and 6 bases for J; bases not matched to a gene: 10. The CDR3 sequence is 14 residues long. As DNA, the CDR3 is TGTGCCAGCAGCCCCTATAACAGGGGTGCTGAAGCTTTCTTT. It yields the protein CASSPYNRGAEAFF.